This TCR beta chain was documented in a study of cytomegalovirus exposure and HLA in healthy donors. Study outcomes and limitations: V segments that were indistinguishable, TRBV6-2 and TRBV6-3 among them, were omitted from analysis. Later analysis demonstrated an association between a missense DCLRE1C variant and TCR beta V- and J-gene trimming.

In the PCR, 60 Vbeta and 13 Jbeta primers were used. The method was immunoSEQ multiplex PCR; TCRdb's version includes in-frame clones alone and lacks a portion of them. Of about 160,000 clones listed, around 80% were seen once; the top ten hold 6.3%. Germline assignment: CDR1 MNHEY and CDR2 SVGAGI. There are 15 residues in the CDR3. V was pared by 7 bases and J by 12 bases, with 22 bases between. Of note for this clone: Its target is not known.

The sequence derives from a male donor in good health and CMV-seropositive. V is TRBV6-5 and J is TRBJ1-6; no reliable D call. Specimen: PBMCs. In DNA, the CDR3 is TGTGCCAGCACCCCCTTGGCCGCCTTTCTTCGACCCCTCCACTTT. This sequence encodes CASTPLAAFLRPLHF.